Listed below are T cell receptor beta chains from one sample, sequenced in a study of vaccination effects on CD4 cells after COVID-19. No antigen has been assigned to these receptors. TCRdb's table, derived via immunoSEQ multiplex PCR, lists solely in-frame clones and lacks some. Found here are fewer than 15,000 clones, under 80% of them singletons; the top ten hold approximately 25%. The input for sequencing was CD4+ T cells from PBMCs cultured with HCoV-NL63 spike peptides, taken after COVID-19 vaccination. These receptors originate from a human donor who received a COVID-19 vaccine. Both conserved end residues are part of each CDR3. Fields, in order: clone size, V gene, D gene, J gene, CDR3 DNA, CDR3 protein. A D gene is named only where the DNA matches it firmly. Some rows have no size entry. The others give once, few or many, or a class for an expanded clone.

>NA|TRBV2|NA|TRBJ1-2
TGTGCCAGCACCCCACTCCGGGGTACGAACTATGGCTACACCTTC
CASTPLRGTNYGYTF
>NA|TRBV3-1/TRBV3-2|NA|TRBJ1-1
TGTGCCAGCAGCCAAGTTTGGGGGAGCACTGAAGCTTTCTTT
CASSQVWGSTEAFF
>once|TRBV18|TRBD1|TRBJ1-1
TGTGCCAGCTCAAGGGACAGTCCAAACACTGAAGCTTTCTTT
CASSRDSPNTEAFF
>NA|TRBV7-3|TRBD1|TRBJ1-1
TGTGCCAGCAGCTCACAGGGGGGCACTGAAGCTTTCTTT
CASSSQGGTEAFF
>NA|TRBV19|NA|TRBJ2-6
TGTGCCAGTAGGGGGACGCACTCTGGGGCCAACGTCCTGACTTTC
CASRGTHSGANVLTF
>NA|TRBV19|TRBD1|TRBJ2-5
TGTGCCAGTAGTAGGGGACAGGGTATGGGAGAGACCCAGTACTTC
CASSRGQGMGETQYF
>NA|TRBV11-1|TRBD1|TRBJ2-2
TGTGCCAGCAGCTTAGCGACAGGGGGCCGCACCGGGGAGCTGTTTTTT
CASSLATGGRTGELFF
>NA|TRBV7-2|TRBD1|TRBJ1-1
TGTGCCAGCAGCTTCCAACAGGGGAGGCAGAGTGAAGCTTTCTTT
CASSFQQGRQSEAFF
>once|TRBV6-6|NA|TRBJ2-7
TGTGCCAGCAGTCCCCACGGAGGGACCTACGAGCAGTACTTC
CASSPHGGTYEQYF
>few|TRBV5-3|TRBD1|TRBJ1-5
TGTGCCAGAAGCTTTAGGACAGGGGGAGATGTGGCGGATCAGCCCCAGCATTTT
CARSFRTGGDVADQPQHF
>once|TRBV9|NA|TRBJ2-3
TGTGCCAGCAGCGTAGGACCCGTCGGCACAGATACGCAGTATTTT
CASSVGPVGTDTQYF
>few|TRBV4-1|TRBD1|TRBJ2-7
TGCGCCAGCAGCCCTCGGGGACAGGCGTGGAGCGAGCAGTACTTC
CASSPRGQAWSEQYF
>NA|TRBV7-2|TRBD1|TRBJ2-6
TGTGCCAGCAGCCCCCATGGGGTCAAGACAGGGGTAGGGGCCAACGTCCTGACTTTC
CASSPHGVKTGVGANVLTF
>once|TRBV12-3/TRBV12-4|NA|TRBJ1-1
TGTGCCAGCAGTTGGGACGAGAACACTGAAGCTTTCTTT
CASSWDENTEAFF
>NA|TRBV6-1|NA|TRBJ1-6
TGTGCCAGCAGGGAAGCGATGGATTCACCCCTCCACTTT
CASREAMDSPLHF
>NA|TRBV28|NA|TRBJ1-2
TGTGCCAGCAGTTTATCAGTTAACTATGGCTACACCTTC
CASSLSVNYGYTF
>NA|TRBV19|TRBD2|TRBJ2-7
TGTGCCAGTAGTGTACTAGCGGGTTCCTCCTACGAGCAGTACTTC
CASSVLAGSSYEQYF
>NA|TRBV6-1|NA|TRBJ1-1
TGTGCCAGCAGTGAAGTGCACACGAACACTGAAGCTTTCTTT
CASSEVHTNTEAFF
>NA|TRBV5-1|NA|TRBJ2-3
TGCGCCAGCAGCTGGGGGGGGCAGACTCACACAGATACGCAGTATTTT
CASSWGGQTHTDTQYF
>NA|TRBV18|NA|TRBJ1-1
TGTGCCAGCTCATACCAAACAGAGAACACTGAAGCTTTCTTT
CASSYQTENTEAFF
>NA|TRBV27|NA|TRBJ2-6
TGTGCCAGCAGTTTATCGTCGGGGGGCCTACCTTCTGGGGCCAACGTCCTGACTTTC
CASSLSSGGLPSGANVLTF
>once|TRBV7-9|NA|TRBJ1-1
TGTGCCAGCAGCTTACACACCCTGAACACTGAAGCTTTCTTT
CASSLHTLNTEAFF
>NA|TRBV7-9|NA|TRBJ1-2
TGTGCCAGCAGCCACGATGGTGGCTACACCTTC
CASSHDGGYTF